The 30 T cell receptor beta chains listed next were all sequenced from one sample in a study of cytomegalovirus exposure and HLA in healthy donors. The PCR made use of 60 Vbeta and 13 Jbeta primers. TCRdb keeps only in-frame clones here, not all; method: immunoSEQ multiplex PCR. Of 100,000 to 120,000 clones in the sample, over 9.5% were seen once. The sample was PBMCs. These receptors all come from a man aged 40-49 years in good health and CMV-seropositive.

This clone turned up a few times. The chain couples TRBV4-1 to TRBJ2-1, with D maybe TRBD2 (5 bases). Germline assignment: CDR1 MGHRA and CDR2 YSYEKL. V gave up 1 base and J gave up 0 bases, with 7 bases separating them. The length of the CDR3 is 15 residues. CDR3 amino acids: CASSQVSGSYNEQFF. The CDR3 bases are TGCGCCAGCAGCCAAGTGAGCGGCTCCTACAATGAGCAGTTCTTC.

This clone was observed a few times. V gene TRBV2 combines with J gene TRBJ1-5; 8 bases line up with TRBD1. CDR1 and CDR2 (germline): SNHLY, FYNNEI. The CDR3 runs to 13 residues. Losses at the gene ends were 4 bases for V and 7 bases for J; bases not matched to a gene: 3. The CDR3 DNA follows: TGTGCCAGCAGTGGGACAGGGTCCCAGCCCCAGCATTTT. Amino acid sequence: CASSGTGSQPQHF.

There are a few counts of this clone. V and J are TRBV19 and TRBJ2-1, with 12 bases identical to TRBD2. The CDR3 is 16 residues long. The J segment lost 7 bases and the V segment lost 5 bases, leaving 9 bases of the junction unmatched. The V gene's germline CDR1 is LNHDA and CDR2 SQIVND (reference sequence). CDR3 sequence reads: CASSARLAGVPNEQFF. CDR3 DNA sequence: TGTGCCAGTAGTGCCAGACTAGCGGGAGTGCCTAATGAGCAGTTCTTC.

In regard to this clone: This same CDR3 is encoded by further DNA sequences in the sample. V is TRBV9 and J is TRBJ1-1; possible D gene TRBD1, 6 bases. Trimming took 0 bases from V and 4 from J, leaving 10 bases between them. The germline V gene has CDR1 SGDLS and CDR2 YYNGEE. CDR3 length: 14 amino acids. CDR3: CASSVGGGGTEAFF. As DNA, the CDR3 is TGTGCCAGCAGCGTAGGGGGAGGGGGCACTGAAGCTTTCTTT.

This clone has just a few counts. The V gene is TRBV10-3, the J gene TRBJ2-7, with 9 bases identical to TRBD1. Germline V gene data show CDR1 as ENHRY and CDR2 as SYGVKD. With 2 bases clipped from V and 9 bases from J, the junction kept 17 bases outside the gene matches. CDR3 size: 17 residues. The CDR3 spells CAISEPQGGTGYKGQYF. The CDR3 DNA is TGTGCCATCAGTGAGCCACAGGGTGGGACAGGGTATAAGGGGCAGTACTTC.

The rearrangement links TRBV11-2 to TRBJ1-3; D remains unclear. The germline V and J ends were trimmed by 3 bases and 1 base, with 13 bases remaining between them. The CDR3 sequence is 16 residues long. Germline V gene lookup returns CDR1 SGHAT and CDR2 FQNNGV. The CDR3 DNA sequence: TGTGCCAGCAGCTTTACTCCCCTAATTTCTGGAAACACCATATATTTT. Residues: CASSFTPLISGNTIYF. The full variable domain, rest sourced from reference TRBV11-2 and TRBJ1-3, is EAGVAQSPRYKIIEKRQSVAFWCNPISGHATLYWYQQILGQGPKLLIQFQNNGVVDDSQLPKDRFSAERLKGVDSTLKIQPAKLEDSAVYLCASSFTPLISGNTIYFGEGSWLTVV.

CDR3 bases: TGTGCCAGCAGCGTAGACGGGGGGTCGAATGAGCAGTTCTTC. This translates into CASSVDGGSNEQFF. The chain uses TRBV9 and TRBJ2-1; 7 bases agree with TRBD2. The ends lost 0 bases at V and 7 bases at J; junction bases unmatched: 4. The germline CDR1 and CDR2 sequences are SGDLS and YYNGEE. The CDR3 is 14 amino acids.

This sequence joins TRBV5-1 and TRBJ1-2; D gene ambiguous. The V end was cut by 1 base, the J end by 1 base, with 8 bases between. CDR3 length: 14 residues. Germline CDR1 is SGHRS and CDR2 is YFSETQ. CDR3 sequence (DNA): TGCGCCAGCAGCTTGATCTCCAGTAACTATGGCTACACCTTC. Translating it yields CASSLISSNYGYTF.

The V and J genes are TRBV5-8 and TRBJ2-1; 7 bases match TRBD1. V dropped 4 bases and J dropped 4; count of bases not matched to a gene: 8. Germline CDR1 and CDR2: SGHTS and YDEGEE. The CDR3 has 15 amino acids. The CDR3 bases are TGTGCCAGCAGCCCTTCCGGGACAGCATACAATGAGCAGTTCTTC. As protein: CASSPSGTAYNEQFF. The entire variable domain, with the rest obtained from reference TRBV5-8 and TRBJ2-1, is as follows: EAGVTQSPTHLIKTRGQQATLRCSPISGHTSVYWYQQALGLGLQFLLWYDEGEERNRGNFPPRFSGRQFPNYSSELNVNALELEDSALYLCASSPSGTAYNEQFFGPGTRLTVL.

This clone appeared a few times. The rearrangement uses TRBV15 and TRBJ2-3; TRBD2 agrees at 15 bases. This CDR3 spans 16 amino acids. Germline V gene data show CDR1 as LNHNV and CDR2 as YYDKDF (reference sequence). The junction had 2 bases not matched to a gene; V was cut back by 3 bases and J by 4 bases. CDR3 in DNA: TGTGCCACCAGCAGGAGGACTAGCGGGAGGGCAGATACGCAGTATTTT. The encoded protein is CATSRRTSGRADTQYF. Full variable domain (missing parts from reference TRBV15 and TRBJ2-3): DAMVIQNPRYQVTQFGKPVTLSCSQTLNHNVMYWYQQKSSQAPKLLFHYYDKDFNNEADTPDNFQSRRPNTSFCFLDIRSPGLGDTAMYLCATSRRTSGRADTQYFGPGTRLTVL.

This clone was detected only a few times. The V call is TRBV2, the J call TRBJ2-1; TRBD1 might be the D (6 bases). Germline-derived CDR1 and CDR2 are SNHLY and FYNNEI. V dropped 6 bases and J dropped 3 bases, with 18 bases sitting between them. This CDR3 has 16 amino acids. CDR3 in DNA: TGTGCCAGCAGCGCTGAAAGGGGGAAGTTCTACAATGAGCAGTTCTTC. Protein product: CASSAERGKFYNEQFF.

V and J are TRBV19 and TRBJ2-1; 8 bases are a match to TRBD1. The CDR3 sequence is 13 residues long. Germline V lookup: CDR1 LNHDA, CDR2 SQIVND (reference sequence). With 4 bases clipped from V and 8 bases from J, the junction kept 4 bases outside the gene matches. Here the CDR3 reads CASSRIQGDEQFF. The CDR3 DNA sequence: TGTGCCAGTAGTAGAATACAGGGGGATGAGCAGTTCTTC.

This clone was observed a handful of times. This sequence joins TRBV5-8 and TRBJ2-5; D is uncertain. Germline V CDR1 and CDR2: SGHTS, YDEGEE. The CDR3 loop spans 14 amino acids. Trimming pared 1 base from V and 2 bases from J, leaving 9 bases between. CDR3 region: CASSLKTEQETQYF. CDR3 DNA: TGTGCCAGCAGCTTGAAGACTGAACAAGAGACCCAGTACTTC. Full variable domain (outside the CDR3, taken from reference TRBV5-8 and TRBJ2-5): EAGVTQSPTHLIKTRGQQATLRCSPISGHTSVYWYQQALGLGLQFLLWYDEGEERNRGNFPPRFSGRQFPNYSSELNVNALELEDSALYLCASSLKTEQETQYFGPGTRLLVL.

This clone was seen only a few times. V and J are TRBV28 and TRBJ1-2, with D possibly being TRBD1 (6 bases). The germline gives CDR1 MDHEN, CDR2 SYDVKM. This CDR3 comprises 14 residues. Trimming removed 5 bases from V and 0 bases from J, with 10 bases in between. The CDR3: CASSTGQTNYGYTF. The CDR3, as DNA: TGTGCCAGCAGTACAGGACAGACTAACTATGGCTACACCTTC.

A few counts support this clone. This chain joins TRBV13 and TRBJ1-2; D unclear. The ends were cut back, 1 base at V and 8 bases at J, with 11 bases in the middle. Germline V gene sequence: CDR1 PRHDT, CDR2 FYEKMQ (reference sequence). The length of the CDR3 is 13 residues. CDR3 residues: CASSLAAGRGYTF. The CDR3 coding sequence is TGTGCCAGCAGCTTAGCGGCTGGCAGGGGCTACACCTTC.

The genes are TRBV30 and TRBJ1-5; D is unresolved. Germline V gives CDR1 GTSNPN, CDR2 SVGIG (reference sequence). This CDR3 spans 15 amino acids. The V and J ends lost 0 bases and 4 bases respectively, with 13 bases between them. CDR3 DNA sequence: TGTGCCTGGAGTGTACGGGGTTCGGGGAATCAGCCCCAGCATTTT. This encodes CAWSVRGSGNQPQHF.

The chain recombines TRBV5-4 with TRBJ2-1; the D is unclear. V dropped 0 bases and J dropped 5 bases, with 12 bases sitting between them. Germline V lookup: CDR1 SGHNT, CDR2 YYREEE (reference sequence). This CDR3 is 15 amino acids long. The CDR3 spells CASSLDVGPNNEQFF. The CDR3 DNA reads TGTGCCAGCAGCTTGGACGTGGGCCCCAACAATGAGCAGTTCTTC.

In its sample, this clone was seen a few times. This chain joins TRBV7-3 and TRBJ2-1, with 7 bases matching TRBD1. Per the germline V gene, CDR1 is SGHTA and CDR2 is FQGTGA. J lost 0 bases, V lost 8 bases, and 7 bases had no gene match. The CDR3 is 15 amino acids. In DNA, the CDR3 is TGTGCCAGCGCCCCGGACAGGAGCTCCTACAATGAGCAGTTCTTC. This gives the protein CASAPDRSSYNEQFF.

The chain combines TRBV29-1 with TRBJ2-7; D ambiguous. With 4 bases removed from V and 6 bases from J, the gap between germline ends came to 10 bases. The CDR3 extends over 11 amino acids. Germline assignment: CDR1 SQVTM and CDR2 ANQGSEA. In DNA form, the CDR3 reads TGCAGCGTTGCGGGTTATCGCGAGCAGTACTTC. This codes for CSVAGYREQYF.

This clone was observed a few times. This chain connects TRBV27 to TRBJ2-7; the match to TRBD2 covers 10 bases. With V trimmed by 7 bases and J by 5 bases, 14 bases remained unmatched. In germline, CDR1 is MNHEY, CDR2 SMNVEV (reference sequence). The CDR3 is 16 amino acids. The CDR3, as DNA: TGTGCCAGCAAAGTGCGGTCTAGCGGGAGTCTCAACGAGCAGTACTTC. Residues: CASKVRSSGSLNEQYF.

This clone was recorded a few times. The CDR3 nucleotides read TGTGCCAGTAGTATAGCGGGAGGGCCTCATCCGGGGACCCAGTACTTC. Amino acid sequence: CASSIAGGPHPGTQYF. The J gene is TRBJ2-5, the V gene TRBV19; 8 bases line up with TRBD2. This CDR3 has 16 amino acids. CDR1 is LNHDA and CDR2 is SQIVND in the germline V gene (reference sequence). V was pared by 1 base and J by 7 bases, with 11 bases of the junction left unmatched.

This clone was seen more than once but under ten times. The CDR3 DNA follows: TGTGCCAGCAGTTACTATGAGGGTGTAGACTATGGCTACACCTTC. It translates to CASSYYEGVDYGYTF. The J gene is TRBJ1-2, the V gene TRBV6-5; the D is unclear. The CDR3 runs to 15 residues. Germline loops: CDR1 MNHEY, CDR2 SVGAGI. Trimming stripped 1 base from V and 3 bases from J, with 12 bases between.

The table lists this clone with a few counts. The chain employs TRBV6-1 and TRBJ1-2, with 9 bases lining up with TRBD1. J lost 7 bases, V lost 6 bases, and 12 bases had no gene match. Germline CDR1 reads MNHNS; CDR2 reads SASEGT. The CDR3 has 15 residues. CDR3 nucleotide sequence: TGTGCCAGCAGCGTGGACAGGGGAGTGATGCGTGGCTACACCTTC. As protein: CASSVDRGVMRGYTF.

This clone was seen only a few times. V usage is TRBV14 and J usage is TRBJ2-1; D might be TRBD1 (6 bases). The CDR3 consists of 14 residues. V dropped 1 base and J dropped 7 bases, with 11 bases sitting between them. Looked up from germline, CDR1 is SGHDN and CDR2 is FVKESK. CDR3 nucleotide sequence: TGTGCCAGCAGCCAAGTGCTAGGGGGAAATGAGCAGTTCTTC. Translation gives CASSQVLGGNEQFF.

A single count supports this clone. The CDR3 nucleotides are TGCGCCAGCAGCTTGGACCCGGGACAGGGCACTGAAGCTTTCTTT. Its protein product is CASSLDPGQGTEAFF. This sequence joins TRBV5-1 and TRBJ1-1; 9 bases align to TRBD1. CDR3 length: 15 amino acids. Trimming at V came to 0 bases and at J to 4 bases, leaving 4 bases not matched to a gene. Germline lookup yields CDR1 SGHRS and CDR2 YFSETQ.

This clone was counted only a few times. The genes are TRBV11-2 and TRBJ2-7; 8 nucleotides align to TRBD1. The CDR3 is 17 residues long. V shed 5 bases and J 4 bases; nucleotides not matched to a gene: 16. Looked up from germline, CDR1 is SGHAT and CDR2 is FQNNGV. CDR3 protein: CASSPRLGTGFHYEQYF. As DNA, the CDR3 is TGTGCCAGCAGCCCGCGTCTTGGGACAGGATTTCATTACGAGCAGTACTTC. Drawing the rest from reference TRBV11-2 and TRBJ2-7, the complete variable domain is EAGVAQSPRYKIIEKRQSVAFWCNPISGHATLYWYQQILGQGPKLLIQFQNNGVVDDSQLPKDRFSAERLKGVDSTLKIQPAKLEDSAVYLCASSPRLGTGFHYEQYFGPGTRLTVT.

The sample holds a few counts of this clone. The chain is built from TRBV29-1 and TRBJ2-1; TRBD2 agrees at 11 bases. V lost 3 bases, J lost 9 bases, and 10 bases stayed unmatched. This CDR3 is built from 15 residues. Germline V lookup: CDR1 SQVTM, CDR2 ANQGSEA. CDR3 amino acids: CSVDGTSGWRGEQFF. The CDR3 coding sequence is TGCAGCGTTGATGGGACTAGCGGATGGCGGGGTGAGCAGTTCTTC.

The table lists this clone with a few counts. The chain couples TRBV7-9 to TRBJ1-3, with D possibly being TRBD1 (6 bases). Germline values: CDR1 SEHNR, CDR2 FQNEAQ (reference sequence). CDR3 length: 19 residues. V dropped 0 bases and J dropped 2 bases, with 20 bases sitting between them. The CDR3 coding sequence is TGTGCCAGCAGCTTAGCCCGAGGACAGTCCCACCACCCTGGAAACACCATATATTTT. This encodes CASSLARGQSHHPGNTIYF.

The chain is built from TRBV18 and TRBJ1-5, with a possible D match to TRBD1 (6 bases). This CDR3 contains 15 residues. Germline V gene data show CDR1 as KGHSH and CDR2 as LQKENI. Deletions cut 6 bases from V and 3 bases from J, with 15 bases between. CDR3 region: CASSALGQFNQPQHF. As DNA, the CDR3 is TGTGCCAGCTCCGCACTCGGACAGTTCAATCAGCCCCAGCATTTT. Based on the CDR3 plus reference TRBV18 and TRBJ1-5, the full variable domain is NAGVMQNPRHLVRRRGQEARLRCSPMKGHSHVYWYRQLPEEGLKFMVYLQKENIIDESGMPKERFSAEFPKEGPSILRIQQVVRGDSAAYFCASSALGQFNQPQHFGDGTRLSIL.

V gene TRBV6-5 combines with J gene TRBJ2-7, with D maybe TRBD1 (5 bases). The V end lost 0 bases, the J end lost 4 bases, and 16 bases lay between the germline ends. Per the germline V gene, CDR1 is MNHEY and CDR2 is SVGAGI. This CDR3 spans 16 amino acids. The CDR3 sequence: CASSYSMAPGPYEQYF. The CDR3 bases are TGTGCCAGCAGTTACTCGATGGCTCCAGGGCCATACGAGCAGTACTTC.